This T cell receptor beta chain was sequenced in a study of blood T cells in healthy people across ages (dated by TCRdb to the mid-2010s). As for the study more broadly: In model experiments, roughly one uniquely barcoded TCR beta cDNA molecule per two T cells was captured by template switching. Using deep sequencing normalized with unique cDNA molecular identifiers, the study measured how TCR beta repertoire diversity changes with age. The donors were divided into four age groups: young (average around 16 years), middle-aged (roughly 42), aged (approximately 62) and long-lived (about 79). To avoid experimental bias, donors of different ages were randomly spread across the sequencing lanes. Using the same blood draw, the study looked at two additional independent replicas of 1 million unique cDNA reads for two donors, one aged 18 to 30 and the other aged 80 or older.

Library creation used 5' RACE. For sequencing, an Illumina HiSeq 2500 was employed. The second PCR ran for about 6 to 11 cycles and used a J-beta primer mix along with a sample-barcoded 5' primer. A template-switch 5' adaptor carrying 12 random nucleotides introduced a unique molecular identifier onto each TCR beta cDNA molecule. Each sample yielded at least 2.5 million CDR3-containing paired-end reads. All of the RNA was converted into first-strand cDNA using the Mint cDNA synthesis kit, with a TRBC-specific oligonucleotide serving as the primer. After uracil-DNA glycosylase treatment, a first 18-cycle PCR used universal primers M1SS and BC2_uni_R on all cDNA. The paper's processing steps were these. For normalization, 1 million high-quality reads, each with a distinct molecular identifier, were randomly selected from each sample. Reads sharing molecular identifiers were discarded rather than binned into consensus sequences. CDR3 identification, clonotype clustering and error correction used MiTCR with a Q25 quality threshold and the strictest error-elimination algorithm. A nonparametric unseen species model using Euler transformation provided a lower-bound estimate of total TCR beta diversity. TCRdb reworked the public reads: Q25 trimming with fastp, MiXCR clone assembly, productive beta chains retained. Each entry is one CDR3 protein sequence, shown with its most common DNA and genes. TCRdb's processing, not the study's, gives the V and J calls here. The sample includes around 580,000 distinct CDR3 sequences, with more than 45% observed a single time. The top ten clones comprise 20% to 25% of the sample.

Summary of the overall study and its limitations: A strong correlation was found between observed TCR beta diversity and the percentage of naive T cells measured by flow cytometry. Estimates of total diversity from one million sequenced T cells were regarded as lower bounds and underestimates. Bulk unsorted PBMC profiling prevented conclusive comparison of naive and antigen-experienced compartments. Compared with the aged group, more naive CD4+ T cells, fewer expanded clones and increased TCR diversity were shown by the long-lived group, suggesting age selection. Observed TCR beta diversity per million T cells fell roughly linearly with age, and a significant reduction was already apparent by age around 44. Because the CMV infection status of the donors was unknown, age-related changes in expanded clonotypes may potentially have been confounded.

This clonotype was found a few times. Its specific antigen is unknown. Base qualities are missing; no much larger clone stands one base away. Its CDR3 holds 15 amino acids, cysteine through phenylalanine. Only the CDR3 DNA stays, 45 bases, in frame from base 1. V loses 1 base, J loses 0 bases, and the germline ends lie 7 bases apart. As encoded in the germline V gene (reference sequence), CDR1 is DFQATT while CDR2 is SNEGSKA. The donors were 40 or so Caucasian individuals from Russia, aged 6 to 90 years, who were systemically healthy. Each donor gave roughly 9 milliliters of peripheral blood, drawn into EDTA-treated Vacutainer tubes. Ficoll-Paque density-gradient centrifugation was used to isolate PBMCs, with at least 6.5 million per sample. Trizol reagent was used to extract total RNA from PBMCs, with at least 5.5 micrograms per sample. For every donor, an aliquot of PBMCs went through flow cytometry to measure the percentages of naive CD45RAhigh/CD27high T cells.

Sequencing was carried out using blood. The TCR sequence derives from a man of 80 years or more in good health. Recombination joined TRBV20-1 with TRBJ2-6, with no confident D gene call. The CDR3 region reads CSARAALSGANVLTF. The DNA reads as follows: TGCAGTGCTAGAGCGGCGCTCTCTGGGGCCAACGTCCTGACTTTC.